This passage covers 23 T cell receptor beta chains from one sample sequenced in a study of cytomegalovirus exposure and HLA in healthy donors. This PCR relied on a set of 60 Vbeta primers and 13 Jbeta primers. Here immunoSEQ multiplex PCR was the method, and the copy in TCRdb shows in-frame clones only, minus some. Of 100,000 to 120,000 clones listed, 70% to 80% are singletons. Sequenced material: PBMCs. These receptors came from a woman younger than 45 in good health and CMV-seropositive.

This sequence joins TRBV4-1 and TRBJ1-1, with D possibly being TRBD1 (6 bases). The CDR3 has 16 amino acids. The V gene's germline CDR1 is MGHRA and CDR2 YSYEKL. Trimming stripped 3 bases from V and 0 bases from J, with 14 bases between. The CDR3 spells CASSQGAGVLNTEAFF. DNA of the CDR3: TGCGCCAGCAGCCAGGGAGCAGGGGTTTTGAACACTGAAGCTTTCTTT.

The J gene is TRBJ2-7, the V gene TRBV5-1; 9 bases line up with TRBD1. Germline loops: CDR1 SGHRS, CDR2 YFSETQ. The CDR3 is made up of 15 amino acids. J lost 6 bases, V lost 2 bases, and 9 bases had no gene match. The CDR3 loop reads CASSFLGQGRSEQYF. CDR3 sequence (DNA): TGCGCCAGCAGCTTCTTGGGACAGGGAAGGAGCGAGCAGTACTTC.

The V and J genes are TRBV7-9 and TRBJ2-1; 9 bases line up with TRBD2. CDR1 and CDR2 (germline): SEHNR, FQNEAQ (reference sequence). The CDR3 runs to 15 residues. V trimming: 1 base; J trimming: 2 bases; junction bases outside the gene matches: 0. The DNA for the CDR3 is TGTGCCAGCAGCTTAGGCGGGGGGGCCTACAATGAGCAGTTCTTC. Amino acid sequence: CASSLGGGAYNEQFF.

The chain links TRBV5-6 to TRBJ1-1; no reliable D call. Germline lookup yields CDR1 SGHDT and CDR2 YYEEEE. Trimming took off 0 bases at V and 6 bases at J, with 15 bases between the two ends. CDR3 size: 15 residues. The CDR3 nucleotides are TGTGCCAGCAGCTTGGATGGTGCCTCTATTGCTGAAGCTTTCTTT. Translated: CASSLDGASIAEAFF. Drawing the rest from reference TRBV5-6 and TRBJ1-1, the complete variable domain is DAGVTQSPTHLIKTRGQQVTLRCSPKSGHDTVSWYQQALGQGPQFIFQYYEEEERQRGNFPDRFSGHQFPNYSSELNVNALLLGDSALYLCASSLDGASIAEAFFGQGTRLTVV.

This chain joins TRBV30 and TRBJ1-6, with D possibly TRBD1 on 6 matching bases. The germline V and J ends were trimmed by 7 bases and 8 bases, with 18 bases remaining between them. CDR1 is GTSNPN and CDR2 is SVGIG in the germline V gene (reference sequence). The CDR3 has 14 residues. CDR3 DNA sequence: TGTGCCTCTTCAACAGGGCCAGGGGATTCACCCCTCCACTTT. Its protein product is CASSTGPGDSPLHF.

The DNA for the CDR3 is TGTGCCACCAGCAGAGATGGGAGGACAACTAATGAAAAACTGTTTTTT. Amino acids: CATSRDGRTTNEKLFF. This chain connects TRBV15 to TRBJ1-4, with D unresolved. Trimming stripped 0 bases from V and 0 bases from J, with 8 bases between. The CDR3 is 16 residues long. The germline V gene encodes CDR1 LNHNV and CDR2 YYDKDF (reference sequence).

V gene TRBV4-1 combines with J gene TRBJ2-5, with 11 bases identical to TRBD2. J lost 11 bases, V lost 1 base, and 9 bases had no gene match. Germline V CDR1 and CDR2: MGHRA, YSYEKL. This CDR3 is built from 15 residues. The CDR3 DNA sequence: TGCGCCAGCAGCCAAGTGGTAGCGGGAGGGCTGGGGCAGTACTTC. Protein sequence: CASSQVVAGGLGQYF.

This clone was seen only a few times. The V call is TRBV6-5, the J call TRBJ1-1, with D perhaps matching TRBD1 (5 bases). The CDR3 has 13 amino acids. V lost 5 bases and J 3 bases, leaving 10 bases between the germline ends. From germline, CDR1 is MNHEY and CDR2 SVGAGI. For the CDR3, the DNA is TGTGCCAGCAGTATCTCGGGGGACACTGAAGCTTTCTTT. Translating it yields CASSISGDTEAFF.

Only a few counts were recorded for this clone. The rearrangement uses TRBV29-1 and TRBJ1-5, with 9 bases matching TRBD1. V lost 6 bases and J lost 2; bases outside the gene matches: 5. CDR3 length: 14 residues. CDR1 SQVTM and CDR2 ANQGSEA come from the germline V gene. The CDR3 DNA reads TGCAGCGTAGGACAGGGGCCGGGCAATCAGCCCCAGCATTTT. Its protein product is CSVGQGPGNQPQHF.

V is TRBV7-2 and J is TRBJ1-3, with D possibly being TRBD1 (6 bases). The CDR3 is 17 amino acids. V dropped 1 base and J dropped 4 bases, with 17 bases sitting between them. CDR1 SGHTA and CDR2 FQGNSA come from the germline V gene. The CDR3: CASSLGLLDRRGNTIYF. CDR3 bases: TGTGCCAGCAGCTTAGGTCTCCTGGACAGAAGAGGAAACACCATATATTTT.

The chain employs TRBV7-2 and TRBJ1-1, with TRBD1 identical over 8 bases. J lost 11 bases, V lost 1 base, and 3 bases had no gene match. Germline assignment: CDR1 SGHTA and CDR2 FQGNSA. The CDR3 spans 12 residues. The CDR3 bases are TGTGCCAGCAGCTTAGACCGACAGGGGGCTTTCTTT. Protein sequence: CASSLDRQGAFF. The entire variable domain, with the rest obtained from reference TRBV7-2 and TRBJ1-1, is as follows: GAGVSQSPSNKVTEKGKDVELRCDPISGHTALYWYRQSLGQGLEFLIYFQGNSAPDKSGLPSDRFSAERTGGSVSTLTIQRTQQEDSAVYLCASSLDRQGAFFGQGTRLTVV.

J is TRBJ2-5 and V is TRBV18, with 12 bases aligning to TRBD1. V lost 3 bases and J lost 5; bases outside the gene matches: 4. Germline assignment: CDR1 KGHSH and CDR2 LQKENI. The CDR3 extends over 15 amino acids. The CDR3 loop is CASSPGTGGVETQYF. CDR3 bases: TGTGCCAGCTCACCCGGGACAGGGGGCGTGGAGACCCAGTACTTC.

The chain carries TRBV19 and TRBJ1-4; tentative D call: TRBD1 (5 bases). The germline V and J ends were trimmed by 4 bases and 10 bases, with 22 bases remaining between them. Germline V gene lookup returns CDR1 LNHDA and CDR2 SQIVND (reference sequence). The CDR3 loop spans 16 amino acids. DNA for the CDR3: TGTGCCAGTAGTAGTGGGGGGGGAATGTTCTCCGGAAAACTGTTTTTT. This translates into CASSSGGGMFSGKLFF. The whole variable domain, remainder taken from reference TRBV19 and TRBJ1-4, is DGGITQSPKYLFRKEGQNVTLSCEQNLNHDAMYWYRQDPGQGLRLIYYSQIVNDFQKGDIAEGYSVSREKKESFPLTVTSAQKNPTAFYLCASSSGGGMFSGKLFFGSGTQLSVL.

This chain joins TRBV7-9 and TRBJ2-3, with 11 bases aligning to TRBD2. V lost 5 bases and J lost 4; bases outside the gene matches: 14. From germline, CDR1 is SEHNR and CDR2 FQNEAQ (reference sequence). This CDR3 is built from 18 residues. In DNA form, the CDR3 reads TGTGCCAGCAGCCCCCGACTAGCGGGGCACCCCGACGCAGATACGCAGTATTTT. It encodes CASSPRLAGHPDADTQYF.

The CDR3 sequence: CASGTTSGGPKNIQYF. In nucleotides, the CDR3 is TGTGCCAGCGGCACAACTAGCGGGGGGCCCAAAAACATTCAGTACTTC. The rearrangement links TRBV7-9 to TRBJ2-4, with TRBD2 matching over 12 bases. Germline CDR1 SEHNR, CDR2 FQNEAQ (reference sequence). This CDR3 spans 16 amino acids. Trimming at V came to 8 bases and at J to 2 bases, leaving 7 bases not matched to a gene.

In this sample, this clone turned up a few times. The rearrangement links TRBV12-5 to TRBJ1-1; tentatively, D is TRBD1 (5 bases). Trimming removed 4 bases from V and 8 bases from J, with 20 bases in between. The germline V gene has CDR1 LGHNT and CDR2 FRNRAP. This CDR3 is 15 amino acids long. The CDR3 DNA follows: TGTGCTAGTGGTTGGGGCGAGCAGGCCCAAATAGAAGCTTTCTTT. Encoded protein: CASGWGEQAQIEAFF.

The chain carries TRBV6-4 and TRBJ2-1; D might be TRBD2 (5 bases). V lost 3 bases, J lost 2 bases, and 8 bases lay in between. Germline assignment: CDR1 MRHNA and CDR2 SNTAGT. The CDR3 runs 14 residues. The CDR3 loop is CASSEKGAYNEQFF. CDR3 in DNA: TGTGCCAGCAGTGAGAAGGGAGCCTACAATGAGCAGTTCTTC.

CDR3 amino acids: CASSSDRGQDYGYTF. In nucleotides, the CDR3 is TGTGCCAGCAGCTCTGACAGGGGGCAAGACTATGGCTACACCTTC. The chain has TRBV11-3 and TRBJ1-2, with 10 nucleotides matching TRBD1. V shed 4 bases, J shed 3 bases, and the junction held 5 bases outside the gene matches. The CDR3 consists of 15 residues. Germline CDR1 is SGHNT and CDR2 is YENEEA.

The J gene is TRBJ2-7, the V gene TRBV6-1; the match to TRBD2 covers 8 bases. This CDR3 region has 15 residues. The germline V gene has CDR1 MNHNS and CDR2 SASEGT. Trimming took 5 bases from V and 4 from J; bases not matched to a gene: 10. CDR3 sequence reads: CASSPPLREGYEQYF. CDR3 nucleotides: TGTGCCAGCAGTCCCCCGCTACGGGAGGGTTACGAGCAGTACTTC.

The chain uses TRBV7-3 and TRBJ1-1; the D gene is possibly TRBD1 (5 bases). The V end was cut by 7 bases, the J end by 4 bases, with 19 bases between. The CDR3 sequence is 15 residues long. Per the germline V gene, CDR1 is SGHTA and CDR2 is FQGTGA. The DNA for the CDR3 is TGTGCCAGCACACCCGGGGACTTACCTGGCACTGAAGCTTTCTTT. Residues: CASTPGDLPGTEAFF.

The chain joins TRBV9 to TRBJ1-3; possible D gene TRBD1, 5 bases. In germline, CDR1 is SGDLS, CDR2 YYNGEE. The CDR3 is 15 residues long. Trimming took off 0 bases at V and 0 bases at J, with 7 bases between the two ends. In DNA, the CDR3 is TGTGCCAGCAGCGTAGTAGGGGCCTCTGGAAACACCATATATTTT. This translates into CASSVVGASGNTIYF.

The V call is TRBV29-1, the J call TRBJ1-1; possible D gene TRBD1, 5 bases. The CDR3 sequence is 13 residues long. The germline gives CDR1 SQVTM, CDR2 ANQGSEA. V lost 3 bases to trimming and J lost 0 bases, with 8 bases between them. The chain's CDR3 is CSVDRVMNTEAFF. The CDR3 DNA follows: TGCAGCGTTGACAGGGTTATGAACACTGAAGCTTTCTTT.

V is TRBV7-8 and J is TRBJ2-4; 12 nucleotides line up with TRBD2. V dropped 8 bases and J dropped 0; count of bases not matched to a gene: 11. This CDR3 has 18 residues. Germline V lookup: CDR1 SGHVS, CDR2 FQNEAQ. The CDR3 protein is CASAPGLAGVLAKNIQYF. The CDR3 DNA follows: TGTGCCAGCGCGCCGGGACTAGCGGGTGTCCTAGCCAAAAACATTCAGTACTTC.